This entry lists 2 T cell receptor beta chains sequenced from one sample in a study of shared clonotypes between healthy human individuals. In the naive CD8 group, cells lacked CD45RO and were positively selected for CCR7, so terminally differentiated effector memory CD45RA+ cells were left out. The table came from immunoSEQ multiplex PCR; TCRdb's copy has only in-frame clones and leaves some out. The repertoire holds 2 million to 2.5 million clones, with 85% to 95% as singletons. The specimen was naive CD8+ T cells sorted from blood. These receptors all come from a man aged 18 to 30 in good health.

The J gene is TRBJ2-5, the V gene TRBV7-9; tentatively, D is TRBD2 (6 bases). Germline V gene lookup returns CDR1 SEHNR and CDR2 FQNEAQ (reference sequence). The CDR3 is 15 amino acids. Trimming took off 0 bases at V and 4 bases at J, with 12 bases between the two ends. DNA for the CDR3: TGTGCCAGCAGCTTAGCGCACGGGGGAGGAGAGACCCAGTACTTC. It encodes CASSLAHGGGETQYF.

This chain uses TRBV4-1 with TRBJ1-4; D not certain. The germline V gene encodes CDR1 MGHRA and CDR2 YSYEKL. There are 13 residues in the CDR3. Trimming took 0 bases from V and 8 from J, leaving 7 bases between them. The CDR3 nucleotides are TGCGCCAGCAGCCAAGATGCGGAGGAAAAACTGTTTTTT. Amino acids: CASSQDAEEKLFF.